The clone carrying this TCR beta chain has only a few counts. Its antigen is still unknown. HTBI primers from iRepertoire and Arm-PCR of CDR3 regions yielded the TCR beta libraries. In TCRdb, the multiplex PCR reads were re-called with MiXCR into one record per CDR3 protein. The data contain around 450,000 distinct CDR3 sequences, 20% to 25% of them seen just once; the ten biggest clones take up roughly 7%. The time point here: persistent/refractory GD, antithyroid drugs over 5 years with positive TRAb. Following extraction of RNA from PBMCs, that RNA was used to make the TCR library. One endocrinology department in Xi'an, China, was where patients came from. The germline V gene encodes CDR1 SGHTA and CDR2 FQGNSA. The CDR3 runs to 14 residues. Trimming removed 5 bases from V and 7 bases from J, with 14 bases in between. These data originate in a study of regulatory T cells in long-lasting Graves disease. Whole-study results and caveats: Researchers reported studying only peripheral blood, not thyroid tissue. Persistent disease exhibited a predilection for TRBV28, TRBJ1-2 and TRBJ2-5.

The chain has TRBV7-2 and TRBJ1-4; a weak D match, TRBD1 (5 bases). The receptor was isolated from a female donor with Graves disease. The sample consisted of peripheral blood mononuclear cells (PBMCs), taken when the disease was refractory, from a patient treated with antithyroid drugs. The CDR3 DNA sequence: TGTGCCAGCAGCGTAGACGGGGGGGGTGAAAAACTGTTTTTT. It translates to CASSVDGGGEKLFF.